Sequencing of this T cell receptor beta chain was carried out in a study of cytomegalovirus exposure and HLA in healthy donors. Germline V gene sequence: CDR1 MNHEY, CDR2 SMNVEV (reference sequence). This CDR3 is built from 15 residues. V gave up 6 bases and J gave up 3 bases; unmatched junction bases: 11. The PCR had 60 Vbeta and 13 Jbeta primers. Only in-frame clones appear in the TCRdb table, and some are missing; sequencing was by immunoSEQ multiplex PCR. The sample contains under 250,000 clones, approximately 81% of which appear only once. A remark on this clone: Antigen unknown.

The study, taken as a whole, reports: Most TCRs appeared rarely, but some public TCRs recurred in many donors.

The sequence was collected from a girl aged 2 to 9 in good health and CMV-seronegative. The chain is built from TRBV27 and TRBJ2-7, with TRBD1 identical over 7 bases. The sample taken for sequencing was PBMCs. The CDR3 sequence: CASSRRQGFSYEQYF. For the CDR3, the DNA is TGTGCCAGCAGCCGTCGACAGGGATTCAGCTACGAGCAGTACTTC.